This T cell receptor beta chain was sequenced in a study of naive and memory T cell subsets. Comment on this clonotype: The antigen is unknown.

After CD4 positive bead selection, the CD4-negative fraction gave CD8 T cells. Study-wide results and caveats: TCR counts from RNA may reflect activation-linked expression changes. Over 90% of naive TCR sequences appeared only once after error correction, unlike memory subsets. Diversity fell and Gini index rose from naive through CM, EM, EMRA.

Unmatched junction bases numbered 6, after V lost 3 bases and J lost 4 bases. The germline gives CDR1 SGHNT, CDR2 YYREEE (reference sequence). The CDR3 spans 15 residues. The beta constant-region primer was an equimolar mix of two oligonucleotides covering TRBC1 and TRBC2. Four rounds of PCR amplified the ligated cDNA using nested alpha and beta constant-region primers plus SP2. MiXCR, run by TCRdb on the UMI-ligation and nested PCR reads, gives a single entry per CDR3 protein. The repertoire consists of just over 80,000 distinct CDR3 sequences, with 9% occurring once and the leading ten covering over 1%.

This receptor was identified in a human donor in good health. The genes are TRBV5-4 and TRBJ2-7, with TRBD1 identical over 11 bases. Input material: naive CD8+ T cells from blood. The CDR3 loop is CASSSWTGGAYEQYF. The CDR3 DNA reads as TGTGCCAGCAGCTCATGGACAGGGGGCGCTTACGAGCAGTACTTC.